What follows are 9 T cell receptor beta chains derived from one specimen sequenced in a study of early T cells in non-severe SARS-CoV-2 infection. TCRdb recomputed calls from the 5' RACE reads with MiXCR, one row per CDR3 protein. This table has 35,000 to 45,000 distinct CDR3 sequences, 5.4% appearing once. Here the sequenced sample was whole blood, taken at baseline. These TCRs come from an adult who was a healthcare worker with PCR-confirmed SARS-CoV-2 infection or an uninfected control (not recorded which).

Many counts were recorded for this clonotype. The rearrangement uses TRBV6-5 and TRBJ2-1, with TRBD2 identical over 10 bases. Trimming at V came to 7 bases and at J to 7 bases, leaving 19 bases not matched to a gene. There are 18 residues in the CDR3. Germline V lookup: CDR1 MNHEY, CDR2 SVGAGI. The DNA of the CDR3 is TGTGCCAGCACCCAAGGGTTGTCTAGCGGGAGAGTTGTGAATGAGCAGTTCTTC. It specifies CASTQGLSSGRVVNEQFF.

This clonotype has more than one count but fewer than ten. This rearrangement joins TRBV9 to TRBJ1-1, with unresolved D. CDR3 length: 12 residues. Trimming removed 2 bases from V and 4 bases from J, with 6 bases in between. Germline V gives CDR1 SGDLS, CDR2 YYNGEE. The CDR3 nucleotides read TGTGCCAGCAGCGTGCCCTCCACTGAAGCTTTCTTT. Its translation is CASSVPSTEAFF.

This clonotype has ten or more counts. Relative to the germline gene, one junction end is altered; a read error may explain this. The chain's CDR3 is CSAGGLAGRVGNEQSF. DNA for the CDR3: TGCAGTGCTGGGGGACTAGCGGGACGGGTGGGGAATGAGCAGTCCTTC. J is TRBJ2-1 and V is TRBV20-1, with TRBD2 matching over 13 bases. The germline V gene encodes CDR1 DFQATT and CDR2 SNEGSKA (reference sequence). The CDR3 runs 16 residues.

The chain recombines TRBV10-3 with TRBJ2-1; the D gene is possibly TRBD2 (5 bases). Between the trimmed V and J ends, which lost 2 bases and 0 bases, there was a span of 11 bases. CDR1 is ENHRY and CDR2 is SYGVKD in the germline V gene. This CDR3 region has 16 residues. The CDR3 is CAISERREGSYNEQFF. The CDR3 coding sequence is TGTGCCATCAGTGAGAGGAGAGAGGGCTCCTACAATGAGCAGTTCTTC.

This clonotype came up many times. The rearrangement joins TRBV24-1 to TRBJ2-1; 10 positions agree with TRBD1. Germline V gene sequence: CDR1 KGHDR, CDR2 SFDVKD. The CDR3 totals 14 residues. V lost 5 bases to trimming and J lost 6 bases; unmatched junction nucleotides: 3. The CDR3 coding sequence is TGTGCCACCAGTGGGACAGGGGGTCTCAATGAGCAGTTCTTC. This codes for CATSGTGGLNEQFF.

This clonotype has at least ten counts. The chain combines TRBV28 with TRBJ2-1; no clear D gene. There are 16 residues in the CDR3. Germline V gene data show CDR1 as MDHEN and CDR2 as SYDVKM. Trimming pared 0 bases from V and 6 bases from J, leaving 15 bases between. Written as DNA, the CDR3 is TGTGCCAGCAGTTTATGCGTACTCCGAGTCTGCAATGAGCAGTTCTTC. As protein: CASSLCVLRVCNEQFF.

This clonotype was picked up many times. This sequence joins TRBV5-1 and TRBJ2-5; 8 positions agree with TRBD2. The junction had 1 base not matched to a gene; V was cut back by 2 bases and J by 4 bases. Germline V gives CDR1 SGHRS, CDR2 YFSETQ. This CDR3 is built from 13 residues. Here the CDR3 DNA reads TGCGCCAGCAGCTTCGGGGGGGTAGAGACCCAGTACTTC. It encodes CASSFGGVETQYF.

This clonotype was detected many times. The gene calls are TRBV30 and TRBJ1-1; D uncertain. V shed 4 bases and J shed 0 bases, with 6 bases lying between them. Germline assignment: CDR1 GTSNPN and CDR2 SVGIG (reference sequence). The CDR3 consists of 12 residues. CDR3 loop: CAWTAMNTEAFF. The DNA for the CDR3 is TGTGCCTGGACAGCTATGAACACTGAAGCTTTCTTT.

V usage is TRBV20-1 and J usage is TRBJ1-2; 7 nucleotides match TRBD1. Germline CDR1 reads DFQATT; CDR2 reads SNEGSKA (reference sequence). The CDR3 extends over 12 amino acids. Losses at the gene ends were 6 bases for V and 6 bases for J; bases not matched to a gene: 7. The CDR3 here is CSAKGAPNGYTF. The CDR3 DNA follows: TGCAGTGCAAAGGGGGCGCCGAATGGCTACACCTTC.